This T cell receptor (beta chain) was sequenced in a study of cytomegalovirus exposure and HLA in healthy donors. Study-wide background: Among about 400 genotyped donors, about 80% fell in the Caucasian-associated ancestry cluster. Study-wide results and caveats: TCR beta V- and J-gene trimming, according to a later analysis, was linked to a missense DCLRE1C variant. Earlier analysis looked at TCR beta V segments, and most were productive about 87% or about 30% of the time.

Amplification used 60 Vbeta primers and 13 Jbeta primers. Produced via immunoSEQ multiplex PCR; TCRdb's table is partial and in-frame only. The sample yields about 210,000 clones, about 85% seen once. The CDR3 contains 14 residues. The germline V gene encodes CDR1 MNHEY and CDR2 SMNVEV (reference sequence). Trimming pared 1 base from V and 5 bases from J, leaving 8 bases between. As concerns this clone: Its target is unknown.

What was sequenced was PBMCs. The clonotype was recovered from a girl aged 2-9 years in good health and CMV-seronegative. The chain has TRBV27 and TRBJ2-2; possible D gene TRBD1, 6 bases. The CDR3 nucleotides read TGTGCCAGCAGTTTATTAGGGGGTACCGGGGAGCTGTTTTTT. Amino acids: CASSLLGGTGELFF.